This TCR beta chain was sequenced for a study of OX40 agonist ivuxolimab in advanced cancers. Background on the study: Eligibility rules accepted prior anti-PD-1, anti-PD-L1 or anti-CTLA-4 therapy, and 40% had some. Findings and caveats of the study: Expanded clones were, on average, more numerous in CD8+ T cells than in CD4+. Both CD4+ and CD8+ T cell populations in blood had undergone clonal expansion by week 6 at 0.1 to 3.0 mg/kg. Normalized T-cell clonal expansion was also low in some nonresponders.

Produced via immunoSEQ multiplex PCR; TCRdb's table is partial and in-frame only. The sample lists tens of thousands of clones, approximately 80% occurring once. The CDR3 sequence is 15 residues long. The V gene lost 0 bases and the J gene lost 0 bases, with 6 bases spanning the gap. The germline gives CDR1 LNHNV, CDR2 YYDKDF (reference sequence). A remark on this clone: The antigen is unknown.

The chain employs TRBV15 and TRBJ1-3; tentative D call: TRBD1 (6 bases). Material: CD4+ or CD8+ T cells sorted from blood, obtained in a trial of the OX40 agonist ivuxolimab. This clonotype was sampled from an adult with an advanced solid tumor such as melanoma, head and neck, liver or kidney cancer. CDR3 DNA sequence: TGTGCCACCAGCAGAGACAGGGGCTCTGGAAACACCATATATTTT. Protein sequence: CATSRDRGSGNTIYF.